The rows below give T cell receptor beta chains drawn from one sample of a study of OX40 agonist ivuxolimab in advanced cancers. Here immunoSEQ multiplex PCR was the method, and the copy in TCRdb shows in-frame clones only, minus some. Here the sample spans 95,000 to 100,000 clones, roughly four fifths being singletons. Sample: CD4+ or CD8+ T cells sorted from blood, taken in a trial of the OX40 agonist ivuxolimab. These receptors originate from an adult with an advanced solid tumor such as melanoma, head and neck, liver or kidney cancer. Each CDR3 is given with its conserved first and last residue. Each record gives: clone size, J gene, D gene, V gene, CDR3 protein, CDR3 DNA. D genes are given only for firm matches. Size is stated for part of the rows, as once, few or many counts, or as a class when the clone is expanded.

-,TRBJ1-2,-,TRBV21-1,CASSKGQGIHGGYTF,TGTGCCAGCAGCAAGGGGCAGGGGATCCACGGTGGCTACACCTTC
-,TRBJ2-7,-,TRBV11-2,CASSLDSTRFIYEQYF,TGTGCCAGCAGCTTAGATTCGACTAGATTTATCTACGAGCAGTACTTC
-,TRBJ1-6,-,TRBV11-2,CASSLGAVPLHF,TGTGCCAGCAGCTTAGGGGCGGTACCCCTCCACTTT
-,TRBJ2-3,-,TRBV5-6,CASSFRAVGGDTQYF,TGTGCCAGCAGCTTTAGGGCGGTAGGGGGAGATACGCAGTATTTT
-,TRBJ2-7,TRBD1,TRBV30,CAWSRTGYEQYF,TGTGCCTGGAGCAGGACAGGGTACGAGCAGTACTTC
-,TRBJ2-5,TRBD1,TRBV5-8,CASSVLQGKGTQYF,TGTGCCAGCAGCGTTTTACAGGGGAAAGGGACCCAGTACTTC
-,TRBJ2-3,-,TRBV5-1,CASSEAGHLTDTQYF,TGCGCCAGCAGCGAGGCGGGCCACTTGACAGATACGCAGTATTTT
-,TRBJ2-1,TRBD1,TRBV27,CASSLGQGAYNEQFF,TGTGCCAGCAGTTTAGGACAGGGCGCGTACAATGAGCAGTTCTTC
-,TRBJ1-5,-,TRBV7-9,CASSPPGTPNSQPQHF,TGTGCCAGCAGCCCACCAGGGACGCCTAATTCTCAGCCCCAGCATTTT
-,TRBJ1-1,-,TRBV6-4,CASSEGSIPNTEAFF,TGTGCCAGCAGTGAGGGCAGCATCCCGAACACTGAAGCTTTCTTT
-,TRBJ2-1,TRBD2,TRBV9,CASSASGRGSNEQFF,TGTGCCAGCAGCGCAAGCGGGAGGGGTTCCAATGAGCAGTTCTTC
-,TRBJ1-4,TRBD1,TRBV6-1,CASRDRSNEKLFF,TGTGCCAGCAGGGACAGGAGTAATGAAAAACTGTTTTTT
-,TRBJ2-7,-,TRBV6-1,CASSEASKVYEQYF,TGTGCCAGCAGTGAAGCCTCTAAGGTCTACGAGCAGTACTTC
few,TRBJ1-1,-,TRBV6-6,CASRPTGSTEAFF,TGTGCCAGCAGGCCCACAGGTTCCACTGAAGCTTTCTTT
-,TRBJ2-7,TRBD2,TRBV7-2,CASSLPSGTIRKYF,TGTGCCAGCAGCTTACCTAGCGGGACCATTCGGAAGTACTTC
-,TRBJ2-7,-,TRBV6-1,CASIQHNYEQYF,TGTGCCAGCATTCAACACAACTACGAGCAGTACTTC
-,TRBJ1-6,-,TRBV6-6,CASSWADGSLGSPLHF,TGTGCCAGCAGTTGGGCTGACGGGTCCTTAGGTTCACCCCTCCACTTT
-,TRBJ1-2,TRBD1,TRBV6-5,CASSYTGGKYGYTF,TGTGCCAGCAGTTACACAGGGGGCAAGTATGGCTACACCTTC
-,TRBJ1-2,-,TRBV18,CASSPGGGYTF,TGTGCCAGCTCACCCGGGGGTGGCTACACCTTC
-,TRBJ2-3,TRBD2,TRBV6-5,CASSPSPSGGGTQYF,TGTGCCAGCAGCCCGAGCCCTAGCGGGGGGGGAACGCAGTATTTT
few,TRBJ2-7,-,TRBV7-9,CASSFSNEQYF,TGTGCCAGCAGCTTCTCCAACGAGCAGTACTTC
-,TRBJ1-3,-,TRBV12-5,CASGPPDRPVSGNTIYF,TGTGCTAGTGGCCCCCCGGACAGACCTGTCTCTGGAAACACCATATATTTT